These 27 T cell receptor beta chains came from one sample sequenced in a study of OX40 agonist ivuxolimab in advanced cancers. The data were produced by immunoSEQ multiplex PCR, yet TCRdb's version contains in-frame clones alone and is incomplete. The sample contains about 70,000 clones, around 88% of which appear only once. The material sequenced was CD4+ or CD8+ T cells sorted from blood, taken in a trial of the OX40 agonist ivuxolimab. The receptors were sampled from an adult with an advanced solid tumor such as melanoma, head and neck, liver or kidney cancer.

J is TRBJ2-1 and V is TRBV28; 7 bases line up with TRBD2. The germline V gene encodes CDR1 MDHEN and CDR2 SYDVKM. CDR3 length equals 17 residues. The V gene end was trimmed by 2 bases and the J gene end by 5 bases; junction bases not matched to a gene: 12. Here the CDR3 DNA reads TGTGCCAGCAGTTTACCCCCACTAGCGACAGCAGACAATGAGCAGTTCTTC. Amino acids: CASSLPPLATADNEQFF.

The chain is built from TRBV6-1 and TRBJ1-3; no definite D call. V was shortened by 4 bases and J by 4 bases, with 5 bases between the two germline ends. The CDR3 totals 12 residues. Germline V gene lookup returns CDR1 MNHNS and CDR2 SASEGT. The CDR3 reads CASSGDGNTIYF. DNA of the CDR3: TGTGCCAGCAGTGGTGACGGAAACACCATATATTTT.

The rearrangement joins TRBV19 to TRBJ2-2; D is perhaps TRBD1 or TRBD2 (6 bases each). The CDR3 covers 15 residues. Trimming cost V 4 bases and J 3 bases, with 12 bases left between them. Germline values: CDR1 LNHDA, CDR2 SQIVND (reference sequence). CDR3 nucleotide sequence: TGTGCCAGTAGTAAGAATAGGGGGGACACCGGGGAGCTGTTTTTT. Encoded protein: CASSKNRGDTGELFF. Looking up the rest from reference TRBV19 and TRBJ2-2 gives the full variable domain: DGGITQSPKYLFRKEGQNVTLSCEQNLNHDAMYWYRQDPGQGLRLIYYSQIVNDFQKGDIAEGYSVSREKKESFPLTVTSAQKNPTAFYLCASSKNRGDTGELFFGEGSRLTVL.

The chain joins TRBV5-1 to TRBJ2-1; 14 positions agree with TRBD2. Germline CDR1 is SGHRS and CDR2 is YFSETQ. V was clipped by 3 bases and J by 3 bases; unmatched bases: 14. The CDR3 spans 20 residues. CDR3 coding DNA: TGCGCCAGCAGCTCCCCACAGGGACTAGCGGGGGCCCCGCTCTACAATGAGCAGTTCTTC. This encodes CASSSPQGLAGAPLYNEQFF. The entire variable domain, with the rest obtained from reference TRBV5-1 and TRBJ2-1, is as follows: KAGVTQTPRYLIKTRGQQVTLSCSPISGHRSVSWYQQTPGQGLQFLFEYFSETQRNKGNFPGRFSGRQFSNSRSEMNVSTLELGDSALYLCASSSPQGLAGAPLYNEQFFGPGTRLTVL.

This clone has just one count. This chain uses TRBV5-4 with TRBJ2-3; TRBD2 aligns across 14 bases. The germline gives CDR1 SGHNT, CDR2 YYREEE (reference sequence). V gave up 5 bases and J gave up 0 bases; unmatched junction bases: 2. This CDR3 spans 16 amino acids. CDR3 sequence (DNA): TGTGCCAGCAGAGGGACTAGCGGGGGTAGCACAGATACGCAGTATTTT. It yields the protein CASRGTSGGSTDTQYF.

The gene calls are TRBV9 and TRBJ2-2, with D possibly matching TRBD2 (6 bases). V was clipped by 3 bases and J by 0 bases, with 15 bases between them. Germline CDR1 and CDR2: SGDLS and YYNGEE. The length of the CDR3 is 17 residues. CDR3 coding DNA: TGTGCCAGCAGCGAGAGCGGCGGGGCCGCGAACACCGGGGAGCTGTTTTTT. Protein product: CASSESGGAANTGELFF.

The J gene is TRBJ1-1, the V gene TRBV5-4; D is undetermined. Deletions cut 4 bases from V and 7 bases from J, with 11 bases between. The CDR3 extends over 12 amino acids. Germline V gene data show CDR1 as SGHNT and CDR2 as YYREEE (reference sequence). The CDR3 bases are TGTGCCAGCAGCCTATGGGAGGGTGAAGCTTTCTTT. Translating gives CASSLWEGEAFF.

The chain combines TRBV6-1 with TRBJ2-2; unclear D gene. V was cut by 3 bases and J by 0 bases, with 11 bases left in between. CDR1 and CDR2 from the germline V gene are MNHNS and SASEGT. The CDR3 consists of 16 residues. The CDR3 DNA reads TGTGCCAGCAGTGATTTCGAGTCCGCGAACACCGGGGAGCTGTTTTTT. Translated, it gives CASSDFESANTGELFF.

The chain employs TRBV5-1 and TRBJ2-1, with 8 bases matching TRBD2. The germline gives CDR1 SGHRS, CDR2 YFSETQ. V lost 0 bases, J lost 5 bases, and 16 bases stayed unmatched. The CDR3 loop spans 19 amino acids. The CDR3 region has the DNA TGCGCCAGCAGCTTGGCCGGGGGGGGCCACCCCGCCCTTGACAATGAGCAGTTCTTC. Its translation is CASSLAGGGHPALDNEQFF.

This clone was detected a few times. The CDR3 region is CASKYRGWTGELFF. The DNA of the CDR3 is TGTGCCAGCAAGTACAGGGGGTGGACCGGGGAGCTGTTTTTT. This chain connects TRBV27 to TRBJ2-2; TRBD1 matches at 8 bases. The CDR3 contains 14 residues. Per germline, CDR1 MNHEY and CDR2 SMNVEV (reference sequence). V lost 7 bases to trimming and J lost 5 bases; unmatched junction nucleotides: 6.

This chain uses TRBV7-9 with TRBJ1-4; D is ambiguous. The germline gives CDR1 SEHNR, CDR2 FQNEAQ (reference sequence). Trimming took 1 base from V and 8 from J, leaving 11 bases between them. The CDR3 extends over 14 amino acids. The chain's CDR3 is CASSLGAYREKLFF. DNA for the CDR3: TGTGCCAGCAGCTTAGGAGCTTATCGGGAAAAACTGTTTTTT.

The chain links TRBV10-1 to TRBJ2-1; 8 nucleotides line up with TRBD2. V shed 3 bases, J shed 4 bases, and the junction held 5 bases outside the gene matches. Germline V gives CDR1 WNHNN, CDR2 SYGVQD (reference sequence). The CDR3 spans 15 residues. CDR3 bases: TGCGCCAGCAGTGAAGGAATAGCGGGGTACAATGAGCAGTTCTTC. This sequence encodes CASSEGIAGYNEQFF.

The chain has TRBV5-4 and TRBJ2-7; 11 bases are shared with TRBD2. CDR3 length: 16 residues. Losses at the gene ends were 4 bases for V and 0 bases for J; bases not matched to a gene: 6. The germline V gene encodes CDR1 SGHNT and CDR2 YYREEE (reference sequence). This CDR3 reads CASSALAGGSSYEQYF. The CDR3 region has the DNA TGTGCCAGCAGCGCCTTAGCGGGGGGGAGCTCCTACGAGCAGTACTTC.

The genes are TRBV7-9 and TRBJ2-7, with 10 bases lining up with TRBD1. V dropped 6 bases and J dropped 3; count of bases not matched to a gene: 5. CDR1 and CDR2 from the germline V gene are SEHNR and FQNEAQ (reference sequence). The CDR3 runs 14 residues. CDR3 protein: CASRTGTGDYEQYF. The CDR3 nucleotides are TGTGCCAGCAGAACCGGGACAGGGGACTACGAGCAGTACTTC. Full variable domain (remainder filled in from reference TRBV7-9 and TRBJ2-7): DTGVSQNPRHKITKRGQNVTFRCDPISEHNRLYWYRQTLGQGPEFLTYFQNEAQLEKSRLLSDRFSAERPKGSFSTLEIQRTEQGDSAMYLCASRTGTGDYEQYFGPGTRLTVT.

V is TRBV2 and J is TRBJ2-1, with D tentatively TRBD1 or TRBD2 (5 bases each). V was trimmed by 8 bases and J by 6 bases, leaving 20 bases between them. The CDR3 sequence is 15 residues long. Germline V gene lookup returns CDR1 SNHLY and CDR2 FYNNEI. CDR3: CASGTETLRINEQFF. In nucleotides, the CDR3 is TGTGCCAGCGGGACGGAGACACTCAGGATCAATGAGCAGTTCTTC.

This chain uses TRBV30 with TRBJ1-5; 8 bases map to TRBD1. This CDR3 has 13 amino acids. Germline lookup yields CDR1 GTSNPN and CDR2 SVGIG (reference sequence). Unmatched junction bases numbered 4, after V lost 5 bases and J lost 4 bases. The CDR3 sequence: CAWDRGRNQPQHF. CDR3 nucleotides: TGTGCCTGGGACAGGGGTAGGAATCAGCCCCAGCATTTT.

This clone was found once. The chain uses TRBV5-1 and TRBJ1-1; tentative D call: TRBD1 (6 bases). CDR1 is SGHRS, CDR2 YFSETQ, per germline. Trimming pared 1 base from V and 4 bases from J, leaving 11 bases between. The CDR3 is made up of 14 amino acids. The CDR3 DNA follows: TGCGCCAGCAGCTTGTTTGAAGGGGGCACTGAAGCTTTCTTT. It encodes CASSLFEGGTEAFF.

V usage is TRBV7-3 and J usage is TRBJ2-3; 9 bases line up with TRBD1. The CDR3 loop spans 15 amino acids. V lost 5 bases and J lost 4; bases outside the gene matches: 7. Germline CDR1 and CDR2: SGHTA and FQGTGA. The CDR3 sequence: CASSRGQGLADTQYF. The DNA for the CDR3 is TGTGCCAGCAGCCGGGGACAGGGTCTGGCAGATACGCAGTATTTT.

The DNA of the CDR3 is TGTGCCAGCAGCCTCCGGACTAGCGGGGGAGGTAGACAAGAGACCCAGTACTTC. As protein: CASSLRTSGGGRQETQYF. The chain is built from TRBV9 and TRBJ2-5, with 13 bases matching TRBD2. With V trimmed by 4 bases and J by 2 bases, 11 bases remained unmatched. Germline V gives CDR1 SGDLS, CDR2 YYNGEE. The CDR3 covers 18 residues.

This clone appeared once. The chain links TRBV14 to TRBJ1-6; D is unresolved. V was trimmed by 2 bases and J by 7 bases, leaving 9 bases between them. Germline-derived CDR1 and CDR2 are SGHDN and FVKESK. The CDR3 contains 14 residues. CDR3 loop: CASSQRTENSPLHF. The CDR3 DNA is TGTGCCAGCAGCCAAAGGACGGAAAATTCACCCCTCCACTTT. Based on the CDR3 plus reference TRBV14 and TRBJ1-6, the full variable domain is EAGVTQFPSHSVIEKGQTVTLRCDPISGHDNLYWYRRVMGKEIKFLLHFVKESKQDESGMPNNRFLAERTGGTYSTLKVQPAELEDSGVYFCASSQRTENSPLHFGNGTRLTVT.

The gene calls are TRBV28 and TRBJ2-3, with 10 bases matching TRBD2. Germline V lookup: CDR1 MDHEN, CDR2 SYDVKM. This CDR3 contains 18 residues. With 3 bases clipped from V and 5 bases from J, the junction kept 14 bases outside the gene matches. The CDR3: CASSFGPAGGAGVDTQYF. The CDR3 DNA sequence: TGTGCCAGCAGTTTCGGTCCAGCGGGGGGGGCAGGAGTAGATACGCAGTATTTT.

This rearrangement joins TRBV2 to TRBJ2-3; D tentatively reads TRBD1 or TRBD2 (5 bases each). The CDR3 has 15 amino acids. Germline V gene data show CDR1 as SNHLY and CDR2 as FYNNEI. Trimming cost V 6 bases and J 4 bases, with 17 bases left between them. In nucleotides, the CDR3 is TGTGCCAGCAGGAAGGGGACCCAGCAGGCAGATACGCAGTATTTT. Translating it yields CASRKGTQQADTQYF.

This chain joins TRBV28 and TRBJ1-5; 9 nucleotides agree with TRBD1. With 4 bases clipped from V and 3 bases from J, the junction kept 4 bases outside the gene matches. CDR1 and CDR2 (germline): MDHEN, SYDVKM. There are 15 residues in the CDR3. CDR3 DNA: TGTGCCAGCAGTTCCGGGACAGGGAACAATCAGCCCCAGCATTTT. Encoded protein: CASSSGTGNNQPQHF.

This sequence joins TRBV5-1 and TRBJ2-3; D is perhaps TRBD2 (5 bases). This CDR3 has 12 residues. Germline V gene lookup returns CDR1 SGHRS and CDR2 YFSETQ. Trimming cost V 4 bases and J 8 bases, with 11 bases left between them. The chain's CDR3 is CASSANEGTQYF. The CDR3 bases are TGCGCCAGCAGCGCCAATGAGGGTACGCAGTATTTT.

The chain joins TRBV5-1 to TRBJ2-1, with a possible D match to TRBD1 (6 bases). This CDR3 comprises 13 residues. Germline-derived CDR1 and CDR2 are SGHRS and YFSETQ. Deletions cut 0 bases from V and 6 bases from J, with 7 bases between. CDR3 sequence: CASSLDRVNEQFF. DNA for the CDR3: TGCGCCAGCAGCTTGGACAGGGTCAATGAGCAGTTCTTC. Variable domain in full (rest from reference TRBV5-1 and TRBJ2-1): KAGVTQTPRYLIKTRGQQVTLSCSPISGHRSVSWYQQTPGQGLQFLFEYFSETQRNKGNFPGRFSGRQFSNSRSEMNVSTLELGDSALYLCASSLDRVNEQFFGPGTRLTVL.

This rearrangement joins TRBV6-1 to TRBJ1-1, with 12 bases matching TRBD1. Germline CDR1 reads MNHNS; CDR2 reads SASEGT. The CDR3 sequence is 15 residues long. Trimming removed 2 bases from V and 4 bases from J; junction bases left unmatched: 2. DNA for the CDR3: TGTGCCAGCAGTGAACCGGGACAGGGGGCCACTGAAGCTTTCTTT. This gives the protein CASSEPGQGATEAFF.

The chain joins TRBV12-5 to TRBJ1-2; 7 nucleotides match TRBD1. This CDR3 has 15 residues. CDR1 and CDR2 (germline): LGHNT, FRNRAP. The ends lost 0 bases at V and 2 bases at J; junction bases unmatched: 3. The CDR3 nucleotides are TGTGCTAGTGGTTTGGTAGGGGGACAGAACTATGGCTACACCTTC. Its protein is CASGLVGGQNYGYTF.